This T cell receptor (beta chain) stems from a study of blood T cell repertoires in COVID-19. Turning to the study itself: Collection of acute and convalescent COVID-19 samples took place in the United States, Italy and Spain. In each case, the material was cDNA or gDNA derived from T cells, B-cell-depleted T cells, or PBMCs.

CDR3 size: 18 residues. Germline CDR1 reads SGHVS; CDR2 reads FQNEAQ. V was cut by 0 bases and J by 0 bases, with 17 bases left in between. In the authors' workflow: Reference gene primers were amplified, and this amplification served to estimate nucleated cell counts. TCRdb's copy holds only in-frame clones and misses some; the assay was immunoSEQ multiplex PCR. V and J calls and clone size are those listed in that table; D and trimming were worked out from the DNA. The top ten hold roughly 2.1% of the sample, which has tens of thousands of clones, about 92% seen once. Source material: peripheral blood. The sequence derives from a man aged 50-60 years with acute or convalescent COVID-19. J is TRBJ1-1 and V is TRBV7-8; perhaps TRBD1 as D (5 bases). The CDR3 loop is CASSLARTLGRVNTEAFF. For the CDR3, the DNA is TGTGCCAGCAGCTTAGCCCGAACCTTGGGCAGGGTGAACACTGAAGCTTTCTTT.